One sample yielded the 25 T cell receptor beta chains listed below, sequenced in a study of blood T cell repertoires in COVID-19. Libraries were prepared by immunoSEQ multiplex PCR; TCRdb keeps only in-frame clonotypes and omits some of them. The profile shows fewer than 250,000 clones, 88% of them singletons. Input material: PBMCs or T cells enriched from blood (not recorded which). These receptors all stem from a woman aged 45-60 years with acute COVID-19.

The chain links TRBV7-2 to TRBJ2-2; 12 nucleotides line up with TRBD2. Looked up from germline, CDR1 is SGHTA and CDR2 is FQGNSA. The length of the CDR3 is 18 residues. Losses at the gene ends were 4 bases for V and 8 bases for J; bases not matched to a gene: 14. The CDR3 spells CASSSHLGLAGRGGELFF. The CDR3 nucleotides read TGTGCCAGCAGCTCCCACCTTGGACTAGCGGGAAGAGGGGGGGAGCTGTTTTTT.

The chain is built from TRBV7-9 and TRBJ1-4; TRBD1 matches at 9 bases. Germline CDR1 is SEHNR and CDR2 is FQNEAQ (reference sequence). The CDR3 runs 15 residues. Trimming took 5 bases from V and 6 from J; bases not matched to a gene: 7. DNA for the CDR3: TGTGCCAGCAGCCCAACAGGGGGCATAGATGAAAAACTGTTTTTT. Encoded protein: CASSPTGGIDEKLFF.

Here the CDR3 reads CASSFGTGGDTGELFF. For the CDR3, the DNA is TGTGCCAGCAGCTTTGGGACAGGGGGCGACACCGGGGAGCTGTTTTTT. This chain uses TRBV13 with TRBJ2-2, with TRBD1 matching over 12 bases. Germline assignment: CDR1 PRHDT and CDR2 FYEKMQ (reference sequence). V was pared by 3 bases and J by 3 bases, with 2 bases of the junction left unmatched. The CDR3 covers 16 residues.

The genes are TRBV27 and TRBJ2-7, with 11 bases matching TRBD2. CDR3 length: 18 residues. Germline V gene lookup returns CDR1 MNHEY and CDR2 SMNVEV (reference sequence). Unmatched junction bases numbered 13, after V lost 5 bases and J lost 1 base. The CDR3: CASSPRNSGRATSYEQYF. As DNA, the CDR3 is TGTGCCAGCAGTCCGCGAAATAGCGGGAGGGCCACGTCCTACGAGCAGTACTTC.

CDR3 in amino acids: CASSSVGTSGYNEQFF. CDR3 nucleotide sequence: TGTGCCAGCAGCTCCGTCGGCACTAGCGGGTACAATGAGCAGTTCTTC. The chain carries TRBV7-9 and TRBJ2-1; TRBD2 agrees at 9 bases. CDR1 SEHNR and CDR2 FQNEAQ come from the germline V gene (reference sequence). V was clipped by 4 bases and J by 4 bases; unmatched bases: 8. The length of the CDR3 is 16 residues.

The chain has TRBV27 and TRBJ2-6; 14 bases fit TRBD2. The V segment lost 3 bases and the J segment 5 bases; nucleotides outside the gene matches: 6. This CDR3 contains 18 residues. Germline V lookup: CDR1 MNHEY, CDR2 SMNVEV (reference sequence). CDR3: CASSLTSGRAGRANVLTF. The CDR3 nucleotides read TGTGCCAGCAGTTTGACTAGCGGGAGGGCCGGTAGGGCCAACGTCCTGACTTTC. Variable domain in full (rest from reference TRBV27 and TRBJ2-6): EAQVTQNPRYLITVTGKKLTVTCSQNMNHEYMSWYRQDPGLGLRQIYYSMNVEVTDKGDVPEGYKVSRKEKRNFPLILESPSPNQTSLYFCASSLTSGRAGRANVLTFGAGSRLTVL.

The V call is TRBV18, the J call TRBJ1-1, with D uncertain. Trimming took off 0 bases at V and 1 base at J, with 9 bases between the two ends. This CDR3 comprises 15 residues. Per germline, CDR1 KGHSH and CDR2 LQKENI. The CDR3 DNA sequence: TGTGCCAGCTCACCACCGAGGGCCCAGAACACTGAAGCTTTCTTT. Translation: CASSPPRAQNTEAFF.

This clone was counted between two and nine times. This chain links TRBV10-3 with TRBJ1-6; D unclear. The CDR3 totals 14 residues. Germline V lookup: CDR1 ENHRY, CDR2 SYGVKD. Trimming left V 7 bases short and J 0 bases short, with 7 bases between. CDR3 amino acids: CAIKRSSYNSPLHF. Here the CDR3 DNA reads TGTGCCATCAAGAGGAGCTCCTATAATTCACCCCTCCACTTT.

The rearrangement joins TRBV19 to TRBJ2-7; weak D call: TRBD2 (5 bases). Deletions cut 1 base from V and 3 bases from J, with 16 bases between. The CDR3 loop spans 16 amino acids. CDR1 is LNHDA, CDR2 SQIVND, per germline (reference sequence). The CDR3 sequence: CASSIVVASEGYEQYF. For the CDR3, the DNA is TGTGCCAGTAGTATAGTAGTAGCGTCGGAAGGCTACGAGCAGTACTTC.

The chain joins TRBV18 to TRBJ2-5, with 11 bases aligning to TRBD1. Per the germline V gene, CDR1 is KGHSH and CDR2 is LQKENI. V dropped 6 bases and J dropped 1; count of bases not matched to a gene: 7. The CDR3 is 16 amino acids. The CDR3 loop is CASSHSGTGGQETQYF. CDR3 bases: TGTGCCAGCTCTCATTCCGGGACAGGGGGCCAAGAGACCCAGTACTTC.

The chain has TRBV7-6 and TRBJ2-5; 14 bases map to TRBD2. CDR3 length: 17 amino acids. Germline lookup yields CDR1 SGHVS and CDR2 FNYEAQ. With V trimmed by 5 bases and J by 3 bases, 8 bases remained unmatched. The CDR3 is CASSTLPGLAGEETQYF. CDR3 in DNA: TGTGCCAGCAGCACCCTACCGGGACTAGCGGGAGAAGAGACCCAGTACTTC.

The count of this clone is one. The chain couples TRBV7-8 to TRBJ1-4, with D perhaps matching TRBD1 (5 bases). The CDR3 is made up of 15 amino acids. Between the trimmed V and J ends, which lost 5 bases and 8 bases, there was a span of 18 bases. Germline V gives CDR1 SGHVS, CDR2 FQNEAQ. CDR3 in amino acids: CASSPIGQGGEKLFF. The CDR3 coding sequence is TGTGCCAGCAGCCCAATCGGGCAGGGAGGAGAAAAACTGTTTTTT.

J is TRBJ2-1 and V is TRBV6-1; D is possibly TRBD2 (6 bases). V lost 1 base to trimming and J lost 9 bases, with 13 bases between them. CDR3 length: 14 amino acids. Germline CDR1 reads MNHNS; CDR2 reads SASEGT. The CDR3 coding sequence is TGTGCCAGCAGTGAAGGACTAGTGGCAGCTGAGCAGTTCTTC. It yields the protein CASSEGLVAAEQFF.

In regard to this clone: Other DNA sequences within the sample encode an identical CDR3. The CDR3 protein is CAWSVLNEQFF. The DNA of the CDR3 is TGTGCCTGGAGTGTACTAAATGAGCAGTTCTTC. V usage is TRBV30 and J usage is TRBJ2-1; D is unresolved. Germline lookup yields CDR1 GTSNPN and CDR2 SVGIG (reference sequence). CDR3 size: 11 residues. The V end lost 0 bases, the J end lost 7 bases, and 4 bases lay between the germline ends.

The V gene is TRBV4-2, the J gene TRBJ2-7; 9 bases are a match to TRBD2. Trimming removed 4 bases from V and 7 bases from J; junction bases left unmatched: 8. The CDR3 runs to 14 residues. From germline, CDR1 is LGHNA and CDR2 YNFKEQ. CDR3 protein: CASSPEREAGEQYF. The CDR3 DNA reads TGTGCCAGCAGCCCGGAGCGGGAGGCGGGGGAGCAGTACTTC.

V gene TRBV5-1 combines with J gene TRBJ2-7; D ambiguous. Germline CDR1 is SGHRS and CDR2 is YFSETQ. V was trimmed by 0 bases and J by 4 bases, leaving 11 bases between them. CDR3 size: 14 residues. The CDR3 sequence: CASSLVQVTYEQYF. CDR3 nucleotide sequence: TGCGCCAGCAGCTTGGTTCAAGTGACTTACGAGCAGTACTTC.

The CDR3 DNA reads TGTGCCAGCAGCTTGGCCGCAAGGACATGGAGCACTGAAGCTTTCTTT. Its translation: CASSLAARTWSTEAFF. The V gene is TRBV5-4, the J gene TRBJ1-1, with D tentatively TRBD1 (5 bases). V was trimmed by 0 bases and J by 4 bases, leaving 16 bases between them. Germline V lookup: CDR1 SGHNT, CDR2 YYREEE (reference sequence). The CDR3 loop spans 16 amino acids.

The rearrangement joins TRBV19 to TRBJ2-2; 8 bases line up with TRBD2. Germline V gene lookup returns CDR1 LNHDA and CDR2 SQIVND (reference sequence). The CDR3 covers 17 residues. V shed 6 bases and J 2 bases; nucleotides not matched to a gene: 11. CDR3 amino acids: CASRSLRTSLNTGELFF. The CDR3 DNA reads as TGTGCCAGTAGATCCCTTAGGACTAGCCTCAACACCGGGGAGCTGTTTTTT.

The chain couples TRBV9 to TRBJ2-1, with TRBD2 matching 11 bases. Germline V gene sequence: CDR1 SGDLS, CDR2 YYNGEE. The CDR3 spans 16 residues. The junction had 5 bases not matched to a gene; V was cut back by 0 bases and J by 6 bases. The CDR3 protein is CASSVGLAGQFNEQFF. CDR3 DNA: TGTGCCAGCAGCGTAGGACTAGCGGGACAGTTCAATGAGCAGTTCTTC.

This chain uses TRBV10-3 with TRBJ1-6; 8 positions agree with TRBD1. CDR1 and CDR2 (germline): ENHRY, SYGVKD. The CDR3 runs to 16 residues. Trimming took 6 bases from V and 9 from J; bases not matched to a gene: 13. In DNA, the CDR3 is TGTGCCATCAGGGAGGACCCTGGGGACAGGATTTCACCCCTCCACTTT. It specifies CAIREDPGDRISPLHF.

The chain employs TRBV30 and TRBJ2-7; TRBD1 agrees at 9 bases. The CDR3 is 13 amino acids. V was pared by 3 bases and J by 2 bases, with 2 bases of the junction left unmatched. Per the germline V gene, CDR1 is GTSNPN and CDR2 is SVGIG (reference sequence). The CDR3 DNA sequence: TGTGCCTGGAGGAGGACAGGGGCCTACGAGCAGTACTTC. Translated: CAWRRTGAYEQYF. The whole variable domain, remainder taken from reference TRBV30 and TRBJ2-7, is SQTIHQWPATLVQPVGSPLSLECTVEGTSNPNLYWYRQAAGRGLQLLFYSVGIGQISSEVPQNLSASRPQDRQFILSSKKLLLSDSGFYLCAWRRTGAYEQYFGPGTRLTVT.

The CDR3 DNA is TGTGCCAGCAGCCAACGGGACAGGTCTGTCTATGGCTACACCTTC. Its translation: CASSQRDRSVYGYTF. The chain carries TRBV7-2 and TRBJ1-2, with 8 bases lining up with TRBD1. This CDR3 is built from 15 residues. The germline CDR1 and CDR2 sequences are SGHTA and FQGNSA. The ends lost 5 bases at V and 4 bases at J; junction bases unmatched: 9.

As DNA, the CDR3 is TGCGCCAGCAGCCCAGCCCCGGGACTAGCGGTGAGCTCCTACGAGCAGTACTTC. Its protein is CASSPAPGLAVSSYEQYF. This rearrangement joins TRBV4-1 to TRBJ2-7; TRBD2 agrees at 11 bases. The CDR3 sequence is 18 residues long. V dropped 4 bases and J dropped 0; count of bases not matched to a gene: 11. CDR1 and CDR2 from the germline V gene are MGHRA and YSYEKL.

The chain couples TRBV18 to TRBJ1-1, with D possibly matching TRBD1 (6 bases). The V end was cut by 4 bases, the J end by 4 bases, with 13 bases between. The CDR3 is 14 residues long. Germline CDR1 and CDR2: KGHSH and LQKENI. The DNA for the CDR3 is TGTGCCAGCTCACTATCAGGGGAGAGCACTGAAGCTTTCTTT. This translates into CASSLSGESTEAFF.

This chain uses TRBV21-1 with TRBJ2-3; TRBD2, the table's D call, was not compared with the DNA. TRBV21-1 is annotated as a pseudogene. The CDR3 consists of 17 residues. The CDR3 spells CASSKARARTPADTQYF. CDR3 DNA sequence: TGTGCCAGCAGCAAAGCGCGGGCCCGCACCCCAGCGGATACGCAGTATTTT.